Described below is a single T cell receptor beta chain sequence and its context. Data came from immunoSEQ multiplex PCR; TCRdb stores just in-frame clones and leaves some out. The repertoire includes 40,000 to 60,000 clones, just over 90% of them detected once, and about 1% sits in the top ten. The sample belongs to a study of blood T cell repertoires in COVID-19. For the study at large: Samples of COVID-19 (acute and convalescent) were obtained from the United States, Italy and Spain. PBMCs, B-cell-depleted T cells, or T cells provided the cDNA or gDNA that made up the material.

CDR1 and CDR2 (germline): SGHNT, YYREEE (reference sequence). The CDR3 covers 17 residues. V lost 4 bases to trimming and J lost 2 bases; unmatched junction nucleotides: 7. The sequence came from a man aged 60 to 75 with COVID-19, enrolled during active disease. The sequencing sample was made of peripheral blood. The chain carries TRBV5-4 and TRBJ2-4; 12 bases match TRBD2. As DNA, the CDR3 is TGTGCCAGCAGCCCACCCGGACTAGCGGGGACCAAAAACATTCAGTACTTC. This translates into CASSPPGLAGTKNIQYF.